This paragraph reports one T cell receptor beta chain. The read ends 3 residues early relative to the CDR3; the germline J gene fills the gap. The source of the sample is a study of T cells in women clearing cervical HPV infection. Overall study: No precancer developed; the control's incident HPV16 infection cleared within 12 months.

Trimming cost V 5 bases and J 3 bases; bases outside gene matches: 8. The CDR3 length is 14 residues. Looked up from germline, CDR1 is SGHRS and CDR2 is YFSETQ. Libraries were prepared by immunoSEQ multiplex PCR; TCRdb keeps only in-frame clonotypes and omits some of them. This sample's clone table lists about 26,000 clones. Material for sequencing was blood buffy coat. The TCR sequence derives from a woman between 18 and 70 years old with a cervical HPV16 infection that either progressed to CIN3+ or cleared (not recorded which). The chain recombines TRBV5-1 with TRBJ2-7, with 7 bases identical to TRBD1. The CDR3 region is CASRPTGALYEQYF. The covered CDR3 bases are TGCGCCAGCAGACCAACAGGGGCCCTCTACGAG.